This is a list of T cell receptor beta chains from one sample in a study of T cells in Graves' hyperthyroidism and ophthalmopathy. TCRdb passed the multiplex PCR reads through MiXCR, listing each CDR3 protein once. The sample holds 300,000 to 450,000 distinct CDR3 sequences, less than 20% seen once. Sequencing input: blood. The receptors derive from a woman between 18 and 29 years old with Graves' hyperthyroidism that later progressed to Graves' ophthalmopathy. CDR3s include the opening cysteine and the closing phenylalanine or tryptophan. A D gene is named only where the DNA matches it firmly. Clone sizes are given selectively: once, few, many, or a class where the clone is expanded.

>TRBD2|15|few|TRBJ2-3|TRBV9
TGTGCCAGCAGCGTAGTAGCGGGAGGTTCAGATACGCAGTATTTT
CASSVVAGGSDTQYF
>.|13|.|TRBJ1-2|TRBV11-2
TGTGCCAGCAGGGGTCGGGGCGACTATGGCTACACCTTC
CASRGRGDYGYTF
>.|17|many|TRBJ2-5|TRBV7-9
TGTGCCAGCAGCTTCCCAGGGGCATTATTTAAGAAGGAGACCCAGTACTTC
CASSFPGALFKKETQYF
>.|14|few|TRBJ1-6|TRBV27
TGTGCCAGCAGGGACGGCAGCTATAATTCACCCCTCCACTTT
CASRDGSYNSPLHF
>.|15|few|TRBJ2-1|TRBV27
TGTGCCAGCAGTGTTAGCAAACTCGTTTACAATGAGCAGTTCTTC
CASSVSKLVYNEQFF
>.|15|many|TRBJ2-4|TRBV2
TGTGCCAGCAGCCTAGGGATTCTAGCCAAAAACATTCAGTACTTC
CASSLGILAKNIQYF
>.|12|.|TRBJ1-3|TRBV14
TGTGCCAGCAGCCAAGCTCTACACACCATATATTTT
CASSQALHTIYF
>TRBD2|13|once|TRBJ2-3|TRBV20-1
TGCAGTGCTTCCAGCGGGAACACAGATACGCAGTATTTT
CSASSGNTDTQYF
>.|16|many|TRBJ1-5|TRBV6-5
TGTGCCAGCAGTTACTCGTCCAGGGGCGGAAATCAGCCCCAGCATTTT
CASSYSSRGGNQPQHF
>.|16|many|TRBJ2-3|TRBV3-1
TGTGCCAGCAGCCAAGATCCAGGGACTAGCACAGATACGCAGTATTTT
CASSQDPGTSTDTQYF
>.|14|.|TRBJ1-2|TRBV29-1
TGCAGCGTTGACGGGGAGGGGAGGACCTATGGCTACACCTTC
CSVDGEGRTYGYTF
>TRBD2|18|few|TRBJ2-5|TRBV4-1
TGCGCCAGCAGCCAAGGGGTCCGGCTAGCGGGAATCCAAGAGACCCAGTACTTC
CASSQGVRLAGIQETQYF
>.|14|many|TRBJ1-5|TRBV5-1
TGCGCCAGCAGCTTGGGGGGGACGGGGCAGCCCCAGCATTTT
CASSLGGTGQPQHF
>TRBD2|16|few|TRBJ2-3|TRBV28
TGTGCCAGCGGGCCCCTAGCGGGAGGGCCGTATGATACGCAGTATTTT
CASGPLAGGPYDTQYF
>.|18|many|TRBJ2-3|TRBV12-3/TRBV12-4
TGTGCCAGCAGTTCTCCGGGACGGCGATCCTTTGGGGCAGATACGCAGTATTTT
CASSSPGRRSFGADTQYF
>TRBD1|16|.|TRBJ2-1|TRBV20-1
TGCAGTGCTGAGGGACAGGGGGCGGCCTCCTACAATGAGCAGTTCTTC
CSAEGQGAASYNEQFF
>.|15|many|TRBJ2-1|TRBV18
TGTGCCAGCTCACCATGGAGGGCTCCCTACAATGAGCAGTTCTTC
CASSPWRAPYNEQFF
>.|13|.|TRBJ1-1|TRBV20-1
TGCAGTGCTAGAGAGTGGCCGTACACTGAAGCTTTCTTT
CSAREWPYTEAFF
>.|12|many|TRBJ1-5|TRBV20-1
TGCAGTGCTAGTCCCGGGACTCAGCCCCAGCATTTT
CSASPGTQPQHF
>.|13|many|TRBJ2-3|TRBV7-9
TGTGCCAGCAGCCAAACTCGGGCAGATACGCAGTATTTT
CASSQTRADTQYF
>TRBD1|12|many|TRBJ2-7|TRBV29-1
TGCAGCGTCCGGGACAGTACCTACGAGCAGTACTTC
CSVRDSTYEQYF
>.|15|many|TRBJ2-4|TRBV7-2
TGTGCCAGCAGTCAACAGGTCCTAGCCAAAAACATTCAGTACTTC
CASSQQVLAKNIQYF
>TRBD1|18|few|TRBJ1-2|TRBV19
TGTGCCAGTAGTAGCCCTACAGGGGGCCCCACTGGTAACTATGGCTACACCTTC
CASSSPTGGPTGNYGYTF
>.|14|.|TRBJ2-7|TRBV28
TGTGCCAGCAGTCCCTGGACAGCGACCCACGGGCAGTACTTC
CASSPWTATHGQYF
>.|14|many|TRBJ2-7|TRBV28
TGTGCCAGCAGTCCGCACATGAGAGCCAACGAGCAGTACTTC
CASSPHMRANEQYF
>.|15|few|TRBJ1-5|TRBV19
TGTGCCACAAGCCCCGGACAGCTTAGCAATCAGCCCCAGCATTTT
CATSPGQLSNQPQHF
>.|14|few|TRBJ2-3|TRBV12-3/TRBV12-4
TGTGCCACCCAGTTTTCTGTCCGGGCAAATACGCAGTATTTT
CATQFSVRANTQYF
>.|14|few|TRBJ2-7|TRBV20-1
TGCAGTGCTAGAGATGCCGACAGAAGCTACGAGCAGTACTTC
CSARDADRSYEQYF
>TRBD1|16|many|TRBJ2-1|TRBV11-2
TGTGCCAGCAGCTTAGGTAGAGGACAGGGGATCAATGAGCAGTTCTTC
CASSLGRGQGINEQFF
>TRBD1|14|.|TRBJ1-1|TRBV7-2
TGTGCCAGCAGCCATGGACAGGGGAACACTGAAGCTTTCTTT
CASSHGQGNTEAFF
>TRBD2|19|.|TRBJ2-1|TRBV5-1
TGCGCCAGCAGCTTGTTGAACCCGGGACTAGCGGGGGAGAACAATGAGCAGTTCTTC
CASSLLNPGLAGENNEQFF
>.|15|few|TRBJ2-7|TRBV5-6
TGTGCCAGCAGCTCTTCCGGACTAAGTACCTACGAGCAGTACTTC
CASSSSGLSTYEQYF
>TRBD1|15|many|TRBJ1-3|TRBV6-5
TGTGCCAGCAGTTACGGACAGGGCTCTGGAAACACCATATATTTT
CASSYGQGSGNTIYF
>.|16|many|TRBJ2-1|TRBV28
TGTGCCAGCAGAGGGACCTGGGGAGTGGCCTACAATGAGCAGTTCTTC
CASRGTWGVAYNEQFF
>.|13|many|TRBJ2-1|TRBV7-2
TGTGCCAGCAGCCCACCCCCGGGTAGTGAGCAGTTCTTC
CASSPPPGSEQFF
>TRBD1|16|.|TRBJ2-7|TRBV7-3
TGTGCCAGCAGCTTATCCTCGACAGGGAAGCCCTACGAGCAGTACTTC
CASSLSSTGKPYEQYF
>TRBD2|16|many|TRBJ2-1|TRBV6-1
TGTGCCAGCAGTGACCTAGCGGGAGGGCCTTGGGATGAGCAGTTCTTC
CASSDLAGGPWDEQFF
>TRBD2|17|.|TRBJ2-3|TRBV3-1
TGTGCCAGCAGCCAAGACGGACTAGCGGATTTCACAGATACGCAGTATTTT
CASSQDGLADFTDTQYF
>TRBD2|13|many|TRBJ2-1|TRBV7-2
TGTGCCAGCAGCCCCGGGACTAAGGATGAGCAGTTCTTC
CASSPGTKDEQFF
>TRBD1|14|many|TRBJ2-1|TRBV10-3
TGTGCCATCAGTGAGTCGGGGACAGGGTATGAGCAGTTCTTC
CAISESGTGYEQFF
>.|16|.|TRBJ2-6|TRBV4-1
TGCGCCAGCAGCCAAGATGAGGGAAATGGGGCCAACGTCCTGACTTTC
CASSQDEGNGANVLTF
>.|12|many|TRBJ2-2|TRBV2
TGTGCCAGCAGTAGGGACACCGGGGAGCTGTTTTTT
CASSRDTGELFF
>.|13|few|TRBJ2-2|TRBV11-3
TGTGCCAGCAGCCCGACGCGGACCGGGGAGCTGTTTTTT
CASSPTRTGELFF
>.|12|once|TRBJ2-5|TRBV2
TGTGCCAGCGAAGGACCAGGGGAGACCCAGTACTTC
CASEGPGETQYF
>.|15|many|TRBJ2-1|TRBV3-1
TGTGCCAGCTCCCAGGCTTCTGGCTCCTACAATGAGCAGTTCTTC
CASSQASGSYNEQFF
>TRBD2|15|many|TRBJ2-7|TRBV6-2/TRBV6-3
TGTGCCACCTCGGGTCTAGCGGGAGTAGGATCCGAGCAGTACTTC
CATSGLAGVGSEQYF
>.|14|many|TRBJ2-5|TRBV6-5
TGTGCCAGCAGTTCTCAGGGGTGGGAAGAGACCCAGTACTTC
CASSSQGWEETQYF